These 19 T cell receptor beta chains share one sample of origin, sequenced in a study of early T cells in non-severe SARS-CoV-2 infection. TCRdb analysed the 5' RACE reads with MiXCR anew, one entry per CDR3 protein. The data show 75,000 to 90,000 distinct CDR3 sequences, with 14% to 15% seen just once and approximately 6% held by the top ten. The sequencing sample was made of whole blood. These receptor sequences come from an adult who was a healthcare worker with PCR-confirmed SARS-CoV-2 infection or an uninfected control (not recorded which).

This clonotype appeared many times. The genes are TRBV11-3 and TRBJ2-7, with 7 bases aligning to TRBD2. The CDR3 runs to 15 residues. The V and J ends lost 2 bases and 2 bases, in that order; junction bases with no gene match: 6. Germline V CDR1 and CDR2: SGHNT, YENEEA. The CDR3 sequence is CASSLSAGVAYEQYF. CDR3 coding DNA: TGTGCCAGCAGCTTATCGGCGGGAGTGGCCTACGAGCAGTACTTC.

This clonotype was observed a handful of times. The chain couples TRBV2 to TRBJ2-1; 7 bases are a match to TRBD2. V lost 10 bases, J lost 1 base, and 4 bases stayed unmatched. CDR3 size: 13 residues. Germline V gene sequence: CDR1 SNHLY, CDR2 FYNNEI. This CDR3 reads CATSGGSYNEQFF. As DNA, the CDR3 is TGTGCCACCTCGGGGGGATCCTACAATGAGCAGTTCTTC.

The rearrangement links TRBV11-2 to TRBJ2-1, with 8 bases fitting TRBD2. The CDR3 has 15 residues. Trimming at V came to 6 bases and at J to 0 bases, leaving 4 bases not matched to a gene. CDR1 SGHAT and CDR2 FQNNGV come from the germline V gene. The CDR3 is CASRDTSGSYNEQFF. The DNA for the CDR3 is TGTGCCAGCAGGGACACTAGCGGCTCCTACAATGAGCAGTTCTTC.

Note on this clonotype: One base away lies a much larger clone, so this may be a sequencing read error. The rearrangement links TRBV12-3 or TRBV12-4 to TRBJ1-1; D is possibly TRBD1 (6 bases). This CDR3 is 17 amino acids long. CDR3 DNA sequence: TGTACCAGCAGTTTAAAGAATCCGGCCAGGGGTGGCACTGAAGCTTTCTTT. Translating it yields CTSSLKNPARGGTEAFF.

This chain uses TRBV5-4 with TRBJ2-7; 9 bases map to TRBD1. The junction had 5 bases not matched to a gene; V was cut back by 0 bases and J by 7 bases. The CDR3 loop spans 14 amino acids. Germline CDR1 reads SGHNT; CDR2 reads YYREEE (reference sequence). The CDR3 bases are TGTGCCAGCAGCTTGGGGACAGGGGCCAGGGAGCAGTACTTC. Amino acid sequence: CASSLGTGAREQYF.

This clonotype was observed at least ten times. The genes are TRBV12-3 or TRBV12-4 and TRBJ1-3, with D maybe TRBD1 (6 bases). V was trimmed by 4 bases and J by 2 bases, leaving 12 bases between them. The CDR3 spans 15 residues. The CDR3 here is CASSSTGSPGNTIYF. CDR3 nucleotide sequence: TGTGCCAGCAGTTCGACAGGTTCGCCTGGAAACACCATATATTTT.

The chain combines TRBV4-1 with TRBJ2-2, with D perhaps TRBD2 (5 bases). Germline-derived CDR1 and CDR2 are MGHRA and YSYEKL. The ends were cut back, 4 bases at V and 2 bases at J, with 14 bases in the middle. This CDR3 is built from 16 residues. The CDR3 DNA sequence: TGCGCCAGCAGCCCCAGAGGCAGGACTAACACCGGGGAGCTGTTTTTT. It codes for CASSPRGRTNTGELFF.

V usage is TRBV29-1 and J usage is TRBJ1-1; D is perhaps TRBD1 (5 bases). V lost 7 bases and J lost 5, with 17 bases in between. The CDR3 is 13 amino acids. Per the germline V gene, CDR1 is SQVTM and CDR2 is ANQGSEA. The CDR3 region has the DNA TGCAGCGACTTTACGGGGCAGGGTACTGAAGCTTTCTTT. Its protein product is CSDFTGQGTEAFF.

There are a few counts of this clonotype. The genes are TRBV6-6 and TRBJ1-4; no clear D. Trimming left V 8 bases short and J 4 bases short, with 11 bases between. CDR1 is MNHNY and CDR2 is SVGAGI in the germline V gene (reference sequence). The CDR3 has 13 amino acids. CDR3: CASHPGFNEKLFF. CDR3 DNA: TGTGCCAGCCACCCGGGGTTTAATGAAAAACTGTTTTTT.

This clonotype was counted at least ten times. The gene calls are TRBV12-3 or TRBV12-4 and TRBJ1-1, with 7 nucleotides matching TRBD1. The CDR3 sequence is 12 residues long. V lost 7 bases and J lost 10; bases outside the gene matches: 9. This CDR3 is CASTLEGARAFF. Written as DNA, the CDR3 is TGTGCCAGCACCCTCGAGGGGGCGCGAGCTTTCTTT.

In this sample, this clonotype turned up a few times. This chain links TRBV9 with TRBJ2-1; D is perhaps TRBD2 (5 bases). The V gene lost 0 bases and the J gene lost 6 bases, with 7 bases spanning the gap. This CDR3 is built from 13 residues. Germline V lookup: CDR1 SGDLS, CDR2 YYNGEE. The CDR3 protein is CASSVESGNEQFF. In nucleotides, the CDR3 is TGTGCCAGCAGCGTAGAAAGCGGCAATGAGCAGTTCTTC. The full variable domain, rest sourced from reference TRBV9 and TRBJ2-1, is DSGVTQTPKHLITATGQRVTLRCSPRSGDLSVYWYQQSLDQGLQFLIQYYNGEERAKGNILERFSAQQFPDLHSELNLSSLELGDSALYFCASSVESGNEQFFGPGTRLTVL.

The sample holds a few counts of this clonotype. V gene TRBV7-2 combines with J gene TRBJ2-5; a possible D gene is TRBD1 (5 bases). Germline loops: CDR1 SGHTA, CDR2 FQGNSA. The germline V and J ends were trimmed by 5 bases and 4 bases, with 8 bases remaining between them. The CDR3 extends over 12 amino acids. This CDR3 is CASSPDRETQYF. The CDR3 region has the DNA TGTGCCAGCAGCCCCGACAGAGAGACCCAGTACTTC.

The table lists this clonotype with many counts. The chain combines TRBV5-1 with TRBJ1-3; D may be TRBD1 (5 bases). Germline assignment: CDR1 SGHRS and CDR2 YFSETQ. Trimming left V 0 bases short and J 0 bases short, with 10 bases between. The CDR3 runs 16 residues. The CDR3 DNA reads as TGCGCCAGCAGCTTGGATCCGGGACTCTCTGGAAACACCATATATTTT. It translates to CASSLDPGLSGNTIYF.

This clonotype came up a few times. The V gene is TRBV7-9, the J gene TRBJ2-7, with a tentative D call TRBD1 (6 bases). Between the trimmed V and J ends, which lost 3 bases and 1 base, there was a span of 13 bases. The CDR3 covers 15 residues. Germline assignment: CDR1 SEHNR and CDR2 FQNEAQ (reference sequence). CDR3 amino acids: CASSFTPDRSYEQYF. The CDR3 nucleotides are TGTGCCAGCAGCTTTACCCCGGACAGATCCTACGAGCAGTACTTC.

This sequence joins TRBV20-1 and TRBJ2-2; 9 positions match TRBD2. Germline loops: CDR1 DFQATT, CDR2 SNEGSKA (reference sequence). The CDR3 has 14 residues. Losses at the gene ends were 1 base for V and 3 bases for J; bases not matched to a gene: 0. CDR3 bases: TGCAGTGCTAGAGGGACTAGCGACACCGGGGAGCTGTTTTTT. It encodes CSARGTSDTGELFF.

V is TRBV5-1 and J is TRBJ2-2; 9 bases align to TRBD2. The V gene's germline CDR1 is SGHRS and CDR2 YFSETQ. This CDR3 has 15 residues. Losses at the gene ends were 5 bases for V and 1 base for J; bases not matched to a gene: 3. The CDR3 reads CASRTLAGNTGELFF. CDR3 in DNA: TGCGCCAGCAGAACACTAGCGGGGAACACCGGGGAGCTGTTTTTT.

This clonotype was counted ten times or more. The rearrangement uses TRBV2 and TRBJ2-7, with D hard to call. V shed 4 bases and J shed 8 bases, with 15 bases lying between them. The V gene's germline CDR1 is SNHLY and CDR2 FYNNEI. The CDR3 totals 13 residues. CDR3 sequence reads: CASSVEQAAKQYF. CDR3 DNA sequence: TGTGCCAGCAGTGTTGAACAAGCCGCGAAGCAGTACTTC.

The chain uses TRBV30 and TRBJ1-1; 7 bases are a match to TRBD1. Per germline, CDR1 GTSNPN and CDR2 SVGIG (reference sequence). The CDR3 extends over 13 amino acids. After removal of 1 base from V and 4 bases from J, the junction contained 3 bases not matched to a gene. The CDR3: CAWSGSGGTEAFF. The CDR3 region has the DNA TGTGCCTGGAGTGGTTCAGGGGGCACTGAAGCTTTCTTT.

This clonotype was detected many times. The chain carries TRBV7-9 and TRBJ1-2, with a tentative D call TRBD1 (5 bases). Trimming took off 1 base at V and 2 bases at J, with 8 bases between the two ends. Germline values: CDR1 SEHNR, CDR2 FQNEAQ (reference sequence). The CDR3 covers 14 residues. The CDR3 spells CASSLGGENYGYTF. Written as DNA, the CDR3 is TGTGCCAGCAGCTTAGGGGGCGAGAACTATGGCTACACCTTC.